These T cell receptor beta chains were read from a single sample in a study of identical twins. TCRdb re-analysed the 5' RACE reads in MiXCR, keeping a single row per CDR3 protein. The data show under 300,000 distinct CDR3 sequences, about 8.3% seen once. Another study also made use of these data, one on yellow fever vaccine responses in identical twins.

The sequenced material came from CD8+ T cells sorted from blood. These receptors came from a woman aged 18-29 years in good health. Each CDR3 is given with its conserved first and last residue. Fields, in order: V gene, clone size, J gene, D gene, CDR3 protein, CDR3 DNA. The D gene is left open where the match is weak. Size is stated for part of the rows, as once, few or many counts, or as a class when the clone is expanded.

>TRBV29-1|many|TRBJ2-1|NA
CSVERSGVGEQFF
TGCAGCGTTGAACGGTCGGGGGTGGGTGAGCAGTTCTTC
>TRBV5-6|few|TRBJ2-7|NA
CASIKSQVLPYEQYF
TGTGCCAGCATAAAATCGCAGGTACTTCCCTACGAGCAGTACTTC
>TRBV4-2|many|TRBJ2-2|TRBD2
CASSQVLDGTGTSQLGGTGELFF
TGTGCCAGCAGCCAAGTGTTGGACGGAACCGGGACTAGCCAACTAGGAGGCACCGGGGAGCTGTTTTTT
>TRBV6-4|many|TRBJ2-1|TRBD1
CASSDSIRSQGAIYEQFF
TGTGCCAGCAGTGACTCTATCCGTTCGCAGGGGGCTATCTATGAGCAGTTCTTC
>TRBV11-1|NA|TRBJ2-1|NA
CASSLESGNGRSYNEQFF
TGTGCCAGCAGCTTAGAGTCGGGAAACGGCAGATCTTACAATGAGCAGTTCTTC
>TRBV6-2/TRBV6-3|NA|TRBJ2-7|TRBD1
CASSYHRGFIYEQYF
TGTGCCAGCAGTTACCACAGGGGGTTTATCTACGAGCAGTACTTC
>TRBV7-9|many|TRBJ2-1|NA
CASSLGADNEQFF
TGTGCCAGCAGCTTAGGAGCGGACAATGAGCAGTTCTTC
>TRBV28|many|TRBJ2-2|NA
CASSLPGGELFF
TGTGCCAGCAGTTTGCCAGGCGGGGAGCTGTTTTTT
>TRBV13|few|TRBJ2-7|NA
CASSSRLAGRPYEQYF
TGTGCCAGCAGCTCCCGTCTTGCGGGTCGTCCCTACGAGCAGTACTTC
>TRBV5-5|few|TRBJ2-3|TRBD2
CASTPGLAGFTDTQYF
TGTGCCAGCACCCCTGGGCTAGCGGGTTTCACAGATACGCAGTATTTT
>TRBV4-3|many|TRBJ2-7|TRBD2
CASSQDRSGGPSYSYEQYF
TGCGCCAGCAGCCAAGATCGGTCGGGAGGGCCTAGTTACTCCTACGAGCAGTACTTC
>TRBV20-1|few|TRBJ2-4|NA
CSARVPTYAKNIQYF
TGCAGTGCTAGAGTACCTACTTACGCCAAAAACATTCAGTACTTC
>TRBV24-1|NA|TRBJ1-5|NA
CATSDSQGGNQPQHF
TGTGCCACCAGTGATTCTCAGGGAGGAAATCAGCCCCAGCATTTT
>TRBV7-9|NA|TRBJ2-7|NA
CASSDSLNLYEQYF
TGTGCCAGCAGCGACAGCCTCAACCTATACGAGCAGTACTTC
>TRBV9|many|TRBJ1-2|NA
CASSVDASLNYGYTF
TGTGCCAGCAGCGTAGATGCGTCGCTAAACTATGGCTACACCTTC
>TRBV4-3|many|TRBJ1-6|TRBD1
CASSPGTGYNSPLHF
TGCGCCAGCAGCCCCGGGACAGGCTATAATTCACCCCTCCACTTT
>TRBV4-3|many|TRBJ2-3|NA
CASSQDLFMRDTDTQYF
TGCGCCAGCAGCCAAGATCTTTTCATGCGGGACACAGATACGCAGTATTTT